This is a list of T cell receptor beta chains from one sample in a study of blood T cell repertoires in COVID-19. TCRdb keeps only in-frame clones here, not all; method: immunoSEQ multiplex PCR. This table has more than 150,000 clones, approximately 87% appearing once. The specimen sequenced was peripheral blood. These receptors came from a man aged 65-85 years with active or convalescent COVID-19. Each CDR3 is given with its conserved first and last residue. The D gene is left open where the match is weak. Clone size is not always given. Where it is, it says once, few, many or a class for expanded clones.

V gene	D gene	J gene	clone size	CDR3 protein	CDR3 DNA
TRBV5-1	NA	TRBJ1-1	NA	CASSLGDSGREAFF	TGCGCCAGCAGCTTGGGGGACTCGGGGCGGGAAGCTTTCTTT
TRBV5-1	NA	TRBJ1-2	NA	CASSLDRGRDYGYTF	TGCGCCAGCAGCTTGGATCGAGGGAGGGACTATGGCTACACCTTC
TRBV5-1	NA	TRBJ2-5	NA	CASTQGDSWETQYF	TGCGCCAGCACCCAAGGTGACAGTTGGGAGACCCAGTACTTC
TRBV12-5	NA	TRBJ1-3	NA	CASGSGHAGKGGNTIYF	TGTGCTAGTGGTTCCGGACATGCTGGCAAGGGGGGAAACACCATATATTTT
TRBV28	NA	TRBJ2-5	NA	CASNPGSGHMYQETQYF	TGTGCCAGCAACCCGGGGTCGGGACATATGTACCAAGAGACCCAGTACTTC
TRBV18	NA	TRBJ2-7	once	CASSPTGPWEDEQYF	TGTGCCAGCTCACCAACCGGGCCTTGGGAGGACGAGCAGTACTTC
TRBV4-3	TRBD2	TRBJ2-7	many	CASSRLAGGDTYEQYF	TGCGCCAGCAGCCGCCTAGCGGGAGGGGATACCTACGAGCAGTACTTC
TRBV10-1	NA	TRBJ1-2	NA	CASSPPGLNYGYTF	TGCGCCAGCAGTCCCCCAGGACTTAACTATGGCTACACCTTC
TRBV6-2/TRBV6-3	NA	TRBJ2-1	NA	CASSSRQVKDEQFF	TGTGCCAGCAGTTCTAGACAGGTAAAGGATGAGCAGTTCTTC
TRBV27	NA	TRBJ1-6	once	CASSLGGRGGSYNSPLHF	TGTGCCAGCAGTTTAGGGGGACGGGGAGGCTCCTATAATTCACCCCTCCACTTT
TRBV5-1	TRBD1	TRBJ2-5	NA	CASSLTVRGQETQYF	TGCGCCAGCAGCTTGACGGTCAGGGGGCAAGAGACCCAGTACTTC
TRBV7-6	NA	TRBJ1-5	few	CASSRQHNQPQHF	TGTGCCAGCAGCCGACAGCACAATCAGCCCCAGCATTTT
TRBV7-6	NA	TRBJ1-3	NA	CASSWGDSSSGNTIYF	TGTGCCAGCAGCTGGGGGGACTCTTCCTCTGGAAACACCATATATTTT
TRBV5-1	NA	TRBJ2-1	NA	CASSLTTWENEQFF	TGCGCCAGCAGCCTAACCACTTGGGAGAATGAGCAGTTCTTC
TRBV6-5	TRBD1	TRBJ1-2	NA	CASSYGGGSNYGYTF	TGTGCCAGCAGTTACGGAGGGGGCTCGAACTATGGCTACACCTTC
TRBV6-5	TRBD1	TRBJ2-1	NA	CASRLNDRGVNEQFF	TGTGCCAGCAGACTGAACGACAGGGGAGTAAATGAGCAGTTCTTC
TRBV7-2	TRBD2	TRBJ2-5	NA	CASNTELAELQETQYF	TGTGCCAGCAATACCGAACTAGCGGAGCTTCAAGAGACCCAGTACTTC
TRBV7-6	NA	TRBJ2-1	many	CASSLRDSTYNEQFF	TGTGCCAGCAGCTTGCGGGACAGTACCTACAATGAGCAGTTCTTC
TRBV27	TRBD2	TRBJ2-1	NA	CASSPLAGGSFGYNEQFF	TGTGCCAGCAGTCCCTTAGCGGGAGGTTCATTCGGGTACAATGAGCAGTTCTTC
TRBV7-9	TRBD1	TRBJ2-3	NA	CASSWTGRLSDTQYF	TGTGCCAGCAGCTGGACAGGGAGGCTGTCAGATACGCAGTATTTT
TRBV28	NA	TRBJ1-1	few	CASSLGRVEAFF	TGTGCCAGCAGTTTAGGCAGGGTTGAAGCTTTCTTT
TRBV18	NA	TRBJ2-3	once	CASSPKIRDTQYF	TGTGCCAGCTCACCAAAAATCAGGGATACGCAGTATTTT
TRBV5-1	TRBD1	TRBJ2-3	NA	CASSLDAGGSQYF	TGCGCCAGCAGCTTGGACGCAGGGGGATCGCAGTATTTT
TRBV15	TRBD1	TRBJ1-2	NA	CATSSPGTGFGYTF	TGTGCCACCAGCAGCCCCGGGACAGGGTTTGGCTACACCTTC
TRBV11-3	NA	TRBJ2-1	NA	CASSPMGANEQFF	TGTGCCAGCAGCCCGATGGGGGCGAATGAGCAGTTCTTC
TRBV3-1/TRBV3-2	NA	TRBJ2-2	once	CASSQAQVANTGELFF	TGTGCCAGCAGCCAAGCACAGGTGGCGAACACCGGGGAGCTGTTTTTT
TRBV14	NA	TRBJ1-2	NA	CASSQGWRDNYGYTF	TGTGCCAGCAGCCAAGGGTGGCGGGACAACTATGGCTACACCTTC
TRBV10-3	NA	TRBJ2-3	NA	CAISESPGSSTDTQYF	TGTGCCATCAGTGAGTCGCCCGGTAGTAGCACAGATACGCAGTATTTT
TRBV2	NA	TRBJ1-1	NA	CASSPYMNTEAFF	TGTGCCAGCAGCCCATACATGAACACTGAAGCTTTCTTT
TRBV18	TRBD1	TRBJ1-4	NA	CASSPYQAVTGGVTTNEKLFF	TGTGCCAGCTCACCATACCAGGCTGTTACAGGGGGCGTAACAACTAATGAAAAACTGTTTTTT
TRBV7-2	TRBD1	TRBJ1-1	once	CASSLGTAMNTEAFF	TGTGCCAGCAGCCTTGGGACAGCAATGAACACTGAAGCTTTCTTT
TRBV5-1	NA	TRBJ1-1	NA	CASSLVPGANTEAFF	TGCGCCAGCAGCTTGGTCCCAGGGGCGAACACTGAAGCTTTCTTT